This entry describes one T cell receptor (beta chain). What it binds is unknown. The sample is drawn from a study of cytomegalovirus exposure and HLA in healthy donors. Study observations and caveats: CMV antigen specificity was confirmed in vitro for three CMV-associated chains. Later analysis suggested links between common viral pathogens and several top significant clusters. CMV serostatus was the only recorded immune exposure for donors.

It was with 60 Vbeta and 13 Jbeta primers that the PCR ran. TCRdb keeps only in-frame clones here, not all; method: immunoSEQ multiplex PCR. The table includes 150,000 to 200,000 clones, roughly four fifths detected once. Specimen: PBMCs. The sequence was obtained from a man aged 25-40 years in good health and CMV-seronegative.

The CDR3 DNA reads TGTGCCAGCAGCCGCGCCACAGATACGCAGTATTTT. This codes for CASSRATDTQYF. This chain uses TRBV7-9 with TRBJ2-3, with unresolved D. The germline V gene has CDR1 SEHNR and CDR2 FQNEAQ (reference sequence). V lost 5 bases and J 2 bases, leaving 5 bases between the germline ends. CDR3 length: 12 amino acids.